The source of this TCR beta chain is a study of a mutant IDH1 vaccine in newly diagnosed glioma. On the study more broadly: Prior therapy was radiotherapy, temozolomide, or both; most received both.

On this clone: Its antigen is currently unknown.

Some clones are missing from TCRdb's copy, which holds only in-frame ones; the method was immunoSEQ multiplex PCR. The sample includes around 56,000 clones, approximately 91% of them seen just once. Indicated time point: baseline, week 1 (first vaccination visit). Treatment defined: pre-vaccination baseline after standard-of-care therapy. Astrocytomas that were new, WHO grade 3 or 4, IDH1-mutant and ATRX-lost were present in the donors. Whole-study results and caveats: Immune responses induced by the vaccine were seen in 93.3% of patients, spanning multiple MHC alleles.

Per germline, CDR1 SGHRS and CDR2 YFSETQ. The CDR3 covers 13 residues. Trimming removed 5 bases from V and 5 bases from J, with 14 bases in between. This chain joins TRBV5-1 and TRBJ2-7; D may be TRBD1 (6 bases). The TCR comes from a man aged 45 to 65 with glioma. This specimen consisted of PBMCs, obtained from a glioma patient treated with radiotherapy, temozolomide or both. The CDR3 DNA is TGCGCCAGCAGTCAGGGACAAGACCACGAGCAGTACTTC. This sequence encodes CASSQGQDHEQYF.